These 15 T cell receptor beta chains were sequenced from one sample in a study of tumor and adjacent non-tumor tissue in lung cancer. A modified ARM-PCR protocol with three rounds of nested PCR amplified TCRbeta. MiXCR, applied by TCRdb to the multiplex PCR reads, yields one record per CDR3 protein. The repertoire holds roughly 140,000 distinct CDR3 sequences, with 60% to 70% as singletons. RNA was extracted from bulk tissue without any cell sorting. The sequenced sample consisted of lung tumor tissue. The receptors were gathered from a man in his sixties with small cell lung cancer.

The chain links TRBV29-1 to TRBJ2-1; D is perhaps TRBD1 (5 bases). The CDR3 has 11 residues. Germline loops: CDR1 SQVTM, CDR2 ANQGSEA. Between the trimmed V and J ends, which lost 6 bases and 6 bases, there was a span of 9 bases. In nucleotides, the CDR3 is TGCAGCGTCAGACAGAGCAATGAGCAGTTCTTC. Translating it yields CSVRQSNEQFF.

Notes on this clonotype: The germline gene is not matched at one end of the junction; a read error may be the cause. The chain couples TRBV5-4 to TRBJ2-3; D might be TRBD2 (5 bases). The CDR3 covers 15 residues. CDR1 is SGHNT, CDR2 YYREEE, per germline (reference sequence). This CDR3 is CTSSSRISGTDTQYF. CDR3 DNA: TGTACCAGCAGCTCGAGGATTAGCGGCACAGATACGCAGTATTTT.

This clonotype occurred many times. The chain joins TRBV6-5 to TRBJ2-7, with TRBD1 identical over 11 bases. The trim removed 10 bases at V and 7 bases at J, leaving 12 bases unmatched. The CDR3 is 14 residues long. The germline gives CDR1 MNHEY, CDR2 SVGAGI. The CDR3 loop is CATATGTGGVEQYF. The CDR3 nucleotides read TGTGCCACCGCAACCGGGACAGGGGGAGTTGAGCAGTACTTC.

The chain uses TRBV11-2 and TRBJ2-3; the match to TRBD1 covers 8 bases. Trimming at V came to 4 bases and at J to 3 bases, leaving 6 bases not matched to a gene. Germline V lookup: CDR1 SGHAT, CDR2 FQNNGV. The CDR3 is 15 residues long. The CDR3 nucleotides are TGTGCCAGCAGCTCCAGGGGGCGTAGAACAGATACGCAGTATTTT. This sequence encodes CASSSRGRRTDTQYF.

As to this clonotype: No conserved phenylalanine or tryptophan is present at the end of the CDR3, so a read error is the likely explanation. CDR3 amino acids: CRARGGYGGGTDTQYY. CDR3 coding DNA: TGCAGAGCTAGAGGGGGATATGGGGGGGGGACAGATACGCAGTATTAT. The gene calls are TRBV20-1 and TRBJ2-3, with D possibly being TRBD2 (7 bases). Germline V gene data show CDR1 as DFQATT and CDR2 as SNEGSKA (reference sequence). The CDR3 consists of 16 residues.

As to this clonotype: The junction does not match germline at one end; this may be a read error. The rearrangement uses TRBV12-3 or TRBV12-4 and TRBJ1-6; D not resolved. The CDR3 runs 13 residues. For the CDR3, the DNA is TGTGCCAGCAGGAGTTTGAGTGGTTCACCCCCCCACTTT. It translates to CASRSLSGSPPHF.

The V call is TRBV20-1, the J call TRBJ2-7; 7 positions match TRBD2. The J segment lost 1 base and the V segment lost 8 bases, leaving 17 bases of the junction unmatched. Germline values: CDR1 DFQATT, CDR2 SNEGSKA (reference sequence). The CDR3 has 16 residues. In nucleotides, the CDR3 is TGCAGTACCCCAAATGTAGAAACGGGGGGTTCCTACGAGCAGTACTTC. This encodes CSTPNVETGGSYEQYF.

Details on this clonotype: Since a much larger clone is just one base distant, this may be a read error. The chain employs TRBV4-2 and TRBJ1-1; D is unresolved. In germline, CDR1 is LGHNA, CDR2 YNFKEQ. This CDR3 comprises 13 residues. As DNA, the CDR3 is TGTTCCAGCAGCCCACGGGATAGGGCTGAAGCTTTCTTT. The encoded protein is CSSSPRDRAEAFF.

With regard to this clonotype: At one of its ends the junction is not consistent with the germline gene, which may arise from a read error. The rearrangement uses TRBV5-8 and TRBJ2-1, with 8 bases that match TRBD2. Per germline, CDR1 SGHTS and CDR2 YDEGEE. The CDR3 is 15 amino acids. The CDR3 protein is CASSRSGRSYNEQLF. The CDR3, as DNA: TGTGCCAGCAGCAGGAGCGGGAGAAGCTACAACGAGCAACTCTTC.

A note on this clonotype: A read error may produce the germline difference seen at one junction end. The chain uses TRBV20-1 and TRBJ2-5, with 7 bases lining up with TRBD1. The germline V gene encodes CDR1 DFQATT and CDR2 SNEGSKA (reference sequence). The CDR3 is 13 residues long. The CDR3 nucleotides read TGCAGTGCTAGGGACAGGACCCAAGAGATCCAGTACTTC. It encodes CSARDRTQEIQYF.

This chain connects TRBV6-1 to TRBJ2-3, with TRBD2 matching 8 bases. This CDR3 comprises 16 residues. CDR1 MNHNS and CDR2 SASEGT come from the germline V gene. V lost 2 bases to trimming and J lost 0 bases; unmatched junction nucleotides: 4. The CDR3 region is CASSEPGGASTDTQYF. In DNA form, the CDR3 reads TGTGCCAGCAGTGAACCGGGGGGGGCTAGCACAGATACGCAGTATTTT.

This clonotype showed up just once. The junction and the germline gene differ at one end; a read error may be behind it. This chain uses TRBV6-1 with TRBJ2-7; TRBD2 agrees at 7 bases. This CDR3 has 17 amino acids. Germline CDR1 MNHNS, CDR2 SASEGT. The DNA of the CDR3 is TGTACCAGCAGTGGACACCCCCCGAGTAGCGGGCTAGACGAGCAGTACTTC. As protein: CTSSGHPPSSGLDEQYF.

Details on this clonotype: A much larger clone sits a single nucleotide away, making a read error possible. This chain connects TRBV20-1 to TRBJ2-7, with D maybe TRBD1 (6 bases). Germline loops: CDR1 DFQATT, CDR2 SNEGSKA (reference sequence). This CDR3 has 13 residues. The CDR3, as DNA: TGCAGTGTTAGAGTCCGAGGGGGCTACGAGCAGTACGTC. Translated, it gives CSVRVRGGYEQYV.

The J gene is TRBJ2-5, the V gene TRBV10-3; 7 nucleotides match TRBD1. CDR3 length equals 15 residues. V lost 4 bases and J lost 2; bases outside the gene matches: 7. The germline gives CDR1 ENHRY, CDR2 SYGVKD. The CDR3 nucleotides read TGTGCCATCAGTGGGAAGGGACAGCCGCAAGAGACCCAGTACTTC. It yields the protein CAISGKGQPQETQYF.

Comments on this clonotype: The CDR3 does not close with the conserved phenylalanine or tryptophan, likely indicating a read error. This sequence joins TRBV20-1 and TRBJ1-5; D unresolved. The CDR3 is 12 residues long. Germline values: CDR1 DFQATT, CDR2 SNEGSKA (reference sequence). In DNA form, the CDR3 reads TGCAGAGCTAGAGCGGGTCATCAGCCCCAGCATTAT. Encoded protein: CRARAGHQPQHY.